This T cell receptor (beta chain) derives from a study of Graves' ophthalmopathy and Graves' hyperthyroidism. Study summary: Sampling took place at initial diagnosis, with peripheral blood obtained before any treatment.

Beta-chain TCR CDR3 regions were amplified from RNA transcripts. The first round was an RT-PCR with HTBI primers, and the second round was a multiplex PCR. Via MiXCR, TCRdb re-called the multiplex PCR reads, giving one row per CDR3 protein. This sample has hundreds of thousands of distinct CDR3 sequences, with over 40% found just once. This clonotype was seen once. The CDR3 totals 13 residues. The V and J ends lost 3 bases and 4 bases respectively, with 12 bases between them. Per germline, CDR1 SQVTM and CDR2 ANQGSEA. Material for sequencing was peripheral blood. The receptor's source is an adult man with Graves' ophthalmopathy. The V call is TRBV29-1, the J call TRBJ2-5; D tentatively fits TRBD1 or TRBD2 (6 bases each). Here the CDR3 reads CSVDEGGGETQYF. The DNA of the CDR3 is TGCAGCGTTGATGAGGGGGGCGGAGAGACCCAGTACTTC.